The clone carrying this T cell receptor beta chain was detected many times. Its antigen is undetermined. MiXCR, applied by TCRdb to the 5' RACE reads, yields one record per CDR3 protein. The sample gives 560,000 or so distinct CDR3 sequences, roughly 17% of which show up once; about 8.1% is in the top ten. Trimming pared 1 base from V and 9 bases from J, leaving 15 bases between. Germline CDR1 SGHVS, CDR2 FQNEAQ. The CDR3 runs 14 residues. This specimen comes from a study of T-cell memory formation after mild COVID-19. General study results and limits: Unconfirmed was the SARS-CoV-2 specificity of second-wave clones that peaked on day 37.

V gene TRBV7-8 combines with J gene TRBJ1-2; no definite D call. The sample was PBMCs or a T cell subset sorted from them (not recorded which). The source is an adult woman who had mild COVID-19 (a few samples of this study predate the infection). Cell type and time point are not known. The CDR3 loop reads CASSLDLATQSYTF. CDR3 nucleotide sequence: TGTGCCAGCAGCTTAGATCTGGCCACCCAAAGCTACACCTTC. The complete variable domain, with remaining parts taken from reference TRBV7-8 and TRBJ1-2, reads GAGVSQSPRYKVAKRGQDVALRCDPISGHVSLFWYQQALGQGPEFLTYFQNEAQLDKSGLPSDRFFAERPEGSVSTLKIQRTQQEDSAVYLCASSLDLATQSYTFGSGTRLTVV.